Shown below are 17 T cell receptor beta chains from a single sample sequenced in a study of T cells after yellow fever vaccination. TCRdb itself ran the 5' RACE reads through MiXCR, one entry per CDR3 protein. The sample consists of 350,000 to 550,000 distinct CDR3 sequences, 18% of them appearing once. The specimen comprised PBMCs, sampled before the yellow fever booster vaccination. These receptors were obtained from a man between 18 and 29 years old who received the YFV17D yellow fever vaccine.

This clonotype was observed a few times. This chain joins TRBV9 and TRBJ2-7; 10 bases line up with TRBD1. This CDR3 is 15 amino acids long. V trimming: 2 bases; J trimming: 2 bases; junction bases outside the gene matches: 4. Germline V CDR1 and CDR2: SGDLS, YYNGEE. Here the CDR3 reads CASSVETGGTYEQYV. The DNA for the CDR3 is TGTGCCAGCAGCGTTGAGACAGGGGGCACCTACGAGCAGTACGTC.

The J gene is TRBJ2-1, the V gene TRBV24-1; the match to TRBD2 covers 16 bases. Germline V gene sequence: CDR1 KGHDR, CDR2 SFDVKD. The length of the CDR3 is 16 residues. The ends lost 3 bases at V and 10 bases at J; junction bases unmatched: 5. The CDR3 DNA sequence: TGTGCCACCAGTGATACCGGGACTAGCGGGGGGGGAGAGCAGTTCTTC. It encodes CATSDTGTSGGGEQFF.

This clonotype came up a few times. The J gene is TRBJ1-6, the V gene TRBV2, with TRBD1 identical over 12 bases. The CDR3 spans 15 residues. J lost 10 bases, V lost 6 bases, and 7 bases had no gene match. Germline CDR1 reads SNHLY; CDR2 reads FYNNEI. CDR3 coding DNA: TGTGCCAGCAGCGTGGGACAGGGGGCACAATCACCCCTCCACTTT. This codes for CASSVGQGAQSPLHF.

This chain links TRBV7-9 with TRBJ1-3; D perhaps matches TRBD1 (6 bases). Germline V gene sequence: CDR1 SEHNR, CDR2 FQNEAQ (reference sequence). The CDR3 totals 14 residues. Trimming left V 6 bases short and J 9 bases short, with 18 bases between. CDR3 nucleotide sequence: TGTGCCAGCAGGCGGACGAATGAGGGGGGCACCATATATTTT. As protein: CASRRTNEGGTIYF. Filled out from reference TRBV7-9 and TRBJ1-3, the complete variable domain reads DTGVSQNPRHKITKRGQNVTFRCDPISEHNRLYWYRQTLGQGPEFLTYFQNEAQLEKSRLLSDRFSAERPKGSFSTLEIQRTEQGDSAMYLCASRRTNEGGTIYFGEGSWLTVV.

The chain carries TRBV5-1 and TRBJ1-4; maybe TRBD1 (5 bases). This CDR3 spans 14 amino acids. The ends were cut back, 3 bases at V and 5 bases at J, with 11 bases in the middle. The V gene's germline CDR1 is SGHRS and CDR2 YFSETQ. The DNA for the CDR3 is TGCGCCAGCAGCTGGGGACGGGGAAATGAAAAACTGTTTTTT. Protein sequence: CASSWGRGNEKLFF. Filled out from reference TRBV5-1 and TRBJ1-4, the complete variable domain reads KAGVTQTPRYLIKTRGQQVTLSCSPISGHRSVSWYQQTPGQGLQFLFEYFSETQRNKGNFPGRFSGRQFSNSRSEMNVSTLELGDSALYLCASSWGRGNEKLFFGSGTQLSVL.

The chain links TRBV7-2 to TRBJ1-2; 9 bases are a match to TRBD1. Germline CDR1 and CDR2: SGHTA and FQGNSA. This CDR3 region has 16 residues. Trimming at V came to 0 bases and at J to 3 bases, leaving 5 bases not matched to a gene. CDR3 bases: TGTGCCAGCAGCTTAGCGGGACAGGGAGTCGACTATGGCTACACCTTC. Protein sequence: CASSLAGQGVDYGYTF.

This clonotype was seen only a few times. The rearrangement links TRBV10-3 to TRBJ1-1; tentatively, D is TRBD1 (5 bases). The CDR3 loop spans 13 amino acids. From germline, CDR1 is ENHRY and CDR2 SYGVKD. Trimming shortened V by 7 bases and J by 0 bases, and 9 bases separated the two germline ends. The CDR3 reads CAITGRLNTEAFF. The CDR3 coding sequence is TGTGCCATCACGGGGCGGTTGAACACTGAAGCTTTCTTT.

This clonotype was seen a handful of times. The chain couples TRBV20-1 to TRBJ1-1; the D is unclear. The CDR3 spans 11 residues. Trimming took off 6 bases at V and 11 bases at J, with 16 bases between the two ends. CDR1 DFQATT and CDR2 SNEGSKA come from the germline V gene (reference sequence). CDR3 sequence reads: CSAPSDAVAFF. CDR3 nucleotide sequence: TGCAGTGCGCCCAGTGATGCGGTGGCTTTCTTT.

This clonotype was counted a few times. The chain joins TRBV6-2 or TRBV6-3 to TRBJ2-7; possible D gene TRBD2, 6 bases. V lost 10 bases and J 6 bases, leaving 22 bases between the germline ends. Germline lookup yields CDR1 MNHEY and CDR2 SVGEGT. The CDR3 loop spans 14 amino acids. The CDR3 loop is CATGSSRAGGEQYF. The CDR3 nucleotides are TGTGCCACCGGGAGCTCACGCGCCGGGGGCGAGCAGTACTTC.

This clonotype has a handful of counts. The chain combines TRBV4-1 with TRBJ2-1; 11 bases map to TRBD2. The V and J ends lost 4 bases and 8 bases, in that order; junction bases with no gene match: 7. Per germline, CDR1 MGHRA and CDR2 YSYEKL. The CDR3 spans 15 residues. CDR3 in amino acids: CASSRGSGGAYEQFF. DNA of the CDR3: TGCGCCAGCAGCCGGGGTAGCGGGGGGGCATATGAGCAGTTCTTC.

The chain joins TRBV7-8 to TRBJ2-1, with TRBD2 matching over 11 bases. Germline-derived CDR1 and CDR2 are SGHVS and FQNEAQ. The V and J ends lost 3 bases and 8 bases, in that order; junction bases with no gene match: 6. The CDR3 sequence is 15 residues long. The CDR3 DNA reads TGTGCCAGCAGCTTGACTAGCGGGGACGTGGATGAGCAGTTCTTC. Its translation: CASSLTSGDVDEQFF.

V and J are TRBV4-3 and TRBJ1-1; D might be TRBD1 (5 bases). The V gene's germline CDR1 is LGHNA and CDR2 YSLEER. V gave up 0 bases and J gave up 7 bases, with 9 bases separating them. CDR3 length: 13 amino acids. CDR3 residues: CASSQDRGYEAFF. The CDR3 bases are TGCGCCAGCAGCCAAGATCGGGGGTATGAAGCTTTCTTT.

In its sample, this clonotype was seen a few times. The genes are TRBV4-3 and TRBJ2-3; the match to TRBD2 covers 7 bases. Germline lookup yields CDR1 LGHNA and CDR2 YSLEER. The length of the CDR3 is 16 residues. After removal of 5 bases from V and 0 bases from J, the junction contained 8 bases not matched to a gene. CDR3 DNA sequence: TGCGCCAGCAGCACCACGGGGGGAATTAGCACAGATACGCAGTATTTT. It encodes CASSTTGGISTDTQYF.

The rearrangement links TRBV19 to TRBJ2-1; D might be TRBD1 (6 bases). Trimming removed 9 bases at V and 8 bases at J, with 20 bases between. This CDR3 has 14 residues. CDR1 LNHDA and CDR2 SQIVND come from the germline V gene (reference sequence). CDR3 region: CASNDQTGNHEQFF. The CDR3 region has the DNA TGTGCCAGCAACGACCAAACAGGGAACCATGAGCAGTTCTTC. Looking up the rest from reference TRBV19 and TRBJ2-1 gives the full variable domain: DGGITQSPKYLFRKEGQNVTLSCEQNLNHDAMYWYRQDPGQGLRLIYYSQIVNDFQKGDIAEGYSVSREKKESFPLTVTSAQKNPTAFYLCASNDQTGNHEQFFGPGTRLTVL.

This clonotype was counted a few times. The V call is TRBV5-1, the J call TRBJ1-1; TRBD1 agrees at 7 bases. This CDR3 spans 15 amino acids. Germline trimming cut 4 bases from V and 0 bases from J; bases unmatched to any gene: 6. Germline CDR1 SGHRS, CDR2 YFSETQ. The CDR3 DNA is TGCGCCAGCAGCCCCGCAGGGGGAATGAACACTGAAGCTTTCTTT. Amino acids: CASSPAGGMNTEAFF.

This clonotype has only a few counts. The chain recombines TRBV15 with TRBJ1-5; D not resolved. V was trimmed by 1 base and J by 1 base, leaving 5 bases between them. This CDR3 region has 14 residues. The V gene's germline CDR1 is LNHNV and CDR2 YYDKDF (reference sequence). The CDR3 DNA is TGTGCCACCAGCAGAGTGAGCAGCAATCAGCCCCAGCATTTT. As protein: CATSRVSSNQPQHF.

This clonotype was seen a handful of times. This sequence joins TRBV29-1 and TRBJ2-7; D is possibly TRBD1 or TRBD2 (6 bases each). Germline CDR1 SQVTM, CDR2 ANQGSEA. CDR3 size: 13 residues. V gave up 3 bases and J gave up 7 bases, with 16 bases separating them. Written as DNA, the CDR3 is TGCAGCGTTGATTACGTGGGGGGCGCGGAGCAGTACTTC. This sequence encodes CSVDYVGGAEQYF.